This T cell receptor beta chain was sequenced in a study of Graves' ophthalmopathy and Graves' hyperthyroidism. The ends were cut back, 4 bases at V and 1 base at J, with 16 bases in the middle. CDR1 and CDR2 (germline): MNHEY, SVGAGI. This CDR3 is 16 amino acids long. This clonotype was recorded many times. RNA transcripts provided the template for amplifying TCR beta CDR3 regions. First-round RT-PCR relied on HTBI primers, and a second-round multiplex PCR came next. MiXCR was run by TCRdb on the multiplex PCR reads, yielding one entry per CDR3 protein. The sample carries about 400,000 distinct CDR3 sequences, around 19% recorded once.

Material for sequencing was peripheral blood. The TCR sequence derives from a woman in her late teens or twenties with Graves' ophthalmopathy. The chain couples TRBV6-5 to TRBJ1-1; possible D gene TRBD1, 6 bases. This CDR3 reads CASSFTGLGANTEAFF. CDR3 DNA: TGTGCCAGCAGTTTTACAGGGTTAGGGGCGAACACTGAAGCTTTCTTT.